The T cell receptor (beta chain) described here comes from a study of human T cells and chemical hapten exposure. The table lists this clonotype with a few counts. TCRdb fed the RACE reads into MiXCR, producing one record per CDR3 protein. The sample includes about 77,000 distinct CDR3 sequences, around 9.4% of them seen just once. The CDR3 runs to 15 residues. Germline assignment: CDR1 MDHEN and CDR2 SYDVKM. The V gene lost 5 bases and the J gene lost 0 bases, with 11 bases spanning the gap. The time point denotes: healthy volunteer bleed at 6 weeks. The template was total RNA from unfractionated whole blood.

Sequencing was performed on whole blood. This sequence joins TRBV28 and TRBJ2-1; D is ambiguous. This TCR was recovered from a female donor in good health. Some clones in this sample may be carry-over from other donors' samples. CDR3 sequence: CASSPHLSSYNEQFF. The CDR3, as DNA: TGTGCCAGCAGTCCACATCTAAGCTCCTACAATGAGCAGTTCTTC. The variable domain in full, with the rest retrieved from reference TRBV28 and TRBJ2-1, is DVKVTQSSRYLVKRTGEKVFLECVQDMDHENMFWYRQDPGLGLRLIYFSYDVKMKEKGDIPEGYSVSREKKERFSLILESASTNQTSMYLCASSPHLSSYNEQFFGPGTRLTVL.